A selection of T cell receptor beta chains follows, all from one sample in a study of blood T cell repertoires in COVID-19. Clones were sequenced by immunoSEQ multiplex PCR, and TCRdb holds only the in-frame ones, with some missing. The table records approximately 100,000 clones, 69% of them present only once. Sequencing used peripheral blood. The receptor set was obtained from a man older than 75 with acute or convalescent COVID-19. Both conserved end residues are part of each CDR3. Each record gives: J gene, D gene, V gene, clone size, CDR3 DNA, CDR3 protein. D genes are given only for firm matches. Clone size is stated in some rows and not others, as once, few, many or a class when expanded.

TRBJ2-1,.,TRBV12-3/TRBV12-4,.,TGTGCCAGCAGTGCGTACAATGAGCAGTTCTTC,CASSAYNEQFF
TRBJ1-2,TRBD1,TRBV6-6,.,TGTGCCAGCAGTCCACAGACAGGGAGTGGCTACACCTTC,CASSPQTGSGYTF
TRBJ2-7,TRBD2,TRBV28,.,TGTGCCAGCTTCCTCAGTGGGCTAGCGGGAAGCGAGCAGTACTTC,CASFLSGLAGSEQYF
TRBJ2-2,.,TRBV19,.,TGTGCCAGTAGTATTATACGGTGGGGCGGAGCAAACACCGGGGAGCTGTTTTTT,CASSIIRWGGANTGELFF
TRBJ2-5,.,TRBV18,.,TGTGCCAGCATCGGACCGGGGGAGACCCAGTACTTC,CASIGPGETQYF
TRBJ1-2,.,TRBV7-2,many,TGTGCCAGCAGCCCTGGGGCGAACTATGGCTACACCTTC,CASSPGANYGYTF
TRBJ1-1,TRBD1,TRBV19,.,TGTGCCAGTACCGTAACAGGGGGTCCAGAAGCTTTCTTT,CASTVTGGPEAFF
TRBJ1-4,.,TRBV27,.,TGTGCCAGCTGGCCGGGACCGGGGGGAGCTAATGAAAAACTGTTTTTT,CASWPGPGGANEKLFF
TRBJ2-3,TRBD1,TRBV24-1,.,TGTGCCACCAGTGAGCGCCGGGACAGCCTCACAGATACGCAGTATTTT,CATSERRDSLTDTQYF
TRBJ2-7,TRBD2,TRBV24-1,.,TGTGCCACCAGTGAGAAGACTAGCGGAGAGCAGTACTTC,CATSEKTSGEQYF
TRBJ1-4,.,TRBV7-9,.,TGTGCCAGCAACTCCCGGGACATGAGACTGTTTTTT,CASNSRDMRLFF
TRBJ1-1,TRBD1,TRBV11-2,.,TGTGCCAGCAGTCTGTTGGGCCGGACAGGGGCTGAAGCTTTCTTT,CASSLLGRTGAEAFF
TRBJ1-1,TRBD1,TRBV19,few,TGTGCCAGTAGCCCCCGGGACAGGGGGCGCCGGACTGAAGCTTTCTTT,CASSPRDRGRRTEAFF
TRBJ1-1,.,TRBV19,few,TGTGCCAGTAGTTTCGGGACTCAGCTCACTGAAGCTTTCTTT,CASSFGTQLTEAFF
TRBJ1-3,.,TRBV12-3/TRBV12-4,once,TGTGCCAGCAGGATCACGGTAACCATATATTTT,CASRITVTIYF
TRBJ1-3,.,TRBV5-1,few,TGCGCCAGCAGCTTGCGGGGAAGTGAAAACACCATATATTTT,CASSLRGSENTIYF
TRBJ1-5,.,TRBV19,.,TGTGCCAGTAGATTCAGCGGTCAGCCCCAGCATTTT,CASRFSGQPQHF
TRBJ2-5,.,TRBV24-1,.,TGTGCCACCAGTGCAGGTGAGGGAGGAAACCAAGAGACCCAGTACTTC,CATSAGEGGNQETQYF
TRBJ1-5,.,TRBV24-1,.,TGTGCCACCAGGGCCGCAGGGGTGGGGCCCCAGCATTTT,CATRAAGVGPQHF
TRBJ2-1,TRBD2,TRBV4-2,.,TGTGCCAGCAGCCAGGAACTAGCGGGATACTACAATGAGCAGTTCTTC,CASSQELAGYYNEQFF
TRBJ2-5,.,TRBV3-1/TRBV3-2,.,TGTGCCAGCAGCCAAGAGATTGGGGGGATAGGCGAGACCCAGTACTTC,CASSQEIGGIGETQYF
TRBJ1-3,.,TRBV5-1,.,TGCGCCAGCAGCTTGGAACCGGGCTCTGGAAACACCATATATTTT,CASSLEPGSGNTIYF
TRBJ1-5,.,TRBV4-1,few,TGCGCCAGCAGCCAAGCTTACAGGGTTAGCAATCAGCCCCAGCATTTT,CASSQAYRVSNQPQHF
TRBJ2-1,TRBD1,TRBV7-2,.,TGTGCCAGCAGCATACGACAGGGGAGGAACAATGAGCAGTTCTTC,CASSIRQGRNNEQFF
TRBJ2-7,.,TRBV9,once,TGTGCCAGCAGCGTAGCTACGGAGGGTGAGCAGTACTTC,CASSVATEGEQYF
TRBJ2-2,.,TRBV29-1,.,TGCAGCGTTCGACTAGACACCGGGGAGCTGTTTTTT,CSVRLDTGELFF
TRBJ2-1,TRBD2,TRBV5-1,.,TGCGCCAGCAGCTTAGGACTAGCGGGAGTCAATGAGCAGTTCTTC,CASSLGLAGVNEQFF
TRBJ2-1,.,TRBV2,few,TGTGCCAGCAGTGATCGACTCCCAGGGGTCGATGAGCAGTTCTTC,CASSDRLPGVDEQFF
TRBJ1-5,.,TRBV6-2/TRBV6-3,few,TGTGCCAGCAGTGGCAGCGCCAATCAGCCCCAGCATTTT,CASSGSANQPQHF
TRBJ2-1,.,TRBV13,.,TGTGCCAGCACCCGGTGGGCAGGGGCTTCCAACAATGAGCAGTTCTTC,CASTRWAGASNNEQFF
TRBJ2-6,.,TRBV27,few,TGTGCCAGCAGGGGAATCACAGGGCTCGGGGCCAACGTCCTGACTTTC,CASRGITGLGANVLTF
TRBJ1-2,.,TRBV9,.,TGTGCCAGCAGCGTCGAAGCCGCCAACCTAGGCGGCTACACCTTC,CASSVEAANLGGYTF
TRBJ1-1,TRBD1,TRBV5-1,.,TGCGCCAGCAGCCCCCGGGACAGCAGTGAAGCTTTCTTT,CASSPRDSSEAFF
TRBJ1-6,.,TRBV30,.,TGTGCCTGGACCACCCCCGGGAGCGGAAGCTCCTATAATTCACCCCTCCACTTT,CAWTTPGSGSSYNSPLHF
TRBJ2-7,.,TRBV28,.,TGTGCCAGCAGTTTGACTGCGGGACCCTACGAGCAGTACTTC,CASSLTAGPYEQYF
TRBJ1-3,.,TRBV28,.,TGTGCCAGCAGTTTCCAGGGTGACAAAGGAAACACCATATATTTT,CASSFQGDKGNTIYF
TRBJ1-3,TRBD1,TRBV13,.,TGTGCCAGCAGCTTAAGAAGGACAGGGAGATACGGAAACACCATATATTTT,CASSLRRTGRYGNTIYF
TRBJ1-2,.,TRBV30,.,TGTGCCTGGAGCATAGGGGGGGGCGGAGGCTACACCTTC,CAWSIGGGGGYTF
TRBJ1-5,.,TRBV5-8,.,TGTGCCAGCAGCTTCGGCGCTGGGGCCGGCAATCAGCCCCAGCATTTT,CASSFGAGAGNQPQHF
TRBJ1-5,TRBD1,TRBV7-9,once,TGTGCCAGCAGTGACAGGGGCAATCAGCCCCAGCATTTT,CASSDRGNQPQHF
TRBJ2-1,TRBD2,TRBV10-2,.,TGCGCCAGCCTGGAGGTAGCGGGAGTCAATGAGCAGTTCTTC,CASLEVAGVNEQFF
TRBJ1-1,.,TRBV5-1,few,TGCGCCAGCAGCTTGGCCCAGGAGGGCACTGAAGCTTTCTTT,CASSLAQEGTEAFF
TRBJ2-2,TRBD2,TRBV5-1,.,TGCGCCAGCAGCCCCGGGACTAGCGGGAGGGCCACCGGGGAGCTGTTTTTT,CASSPGTSGRATGELFF